The source of this TCR beta chain is a study of response to subunit inactivated influenza vaccine. Study results and caveats: Authors proposed each seasonal influenza vaccination draws in few new T cells.

The CDR3 extends over 16 amino acids. V shed 2 bases and J 1 base; nucleotides not matched to a gene: 3. CDR1 is SGHRS, CDR2 YFSETQ, per germline. Concerning this clonotype: Its antigen remains unidentified.

TCRdb analysed the RT-PCR reads with MiXCR anew, one entry per CDR3 protein. The sample gives some 640,000 distinct CDR3 sequences, over 11% of which show up once; around 7.3% is in the top ten. The clonotype comes from a man aged 50-60 years who received an inactivated influenza vaccine. The starting material was PBMCs from blood, obtained around 15 days before vaccination. The chain employs TRBV5-1 and TRBJ2-5; 12 nucleotides match TRBD2. The CDR3 spells CASSFGLAGSQETQYF. CDR3 DNA sequence: TGCGCCAGCAGCTTCGGACTAGCGGGGTCCCAAGAGACCCAGTACTTC.